These T cell receptor beta chains were read from a single sample in a study of blood T cells in healthy people across ages. TCRdb re-called the 5' RACE reads through MiXCR, storing one row per CDR3 protein. The top ten hold around 0.75% of the sample, which has about 1 million distinct CDR3 sequences, approximately 26% seen once. The same data also went into a second study, on T cells of mothers and their children.

Specimen: blood. Source of these receptors: a girl aged 2 to 10 in good health. Each CDR3 is given with its conserved first and last residue. The order of the fields is J gene, clone size, V gene, D gene, CDR3 DNA, CDR3 protein. D genes are given only for firm matches. Size tells how often a clone was seen (once, few, many) or the class of an expanded clone, and some rows leave it out.

>TRBJ2-5|-|TRBV12-3/TRBV12-4|-
TGTGCCAGCAGTCCTAAGGAACAAGAGACCCAGTACTTC
CASSPKEQETQYF
>TRBJ2-5|many|TRBV7-2|-
TGTGCCAGCAGTTTAGTCCGGGAGACCCAGTACTTC
CASSLVRETQYF
>TRBJ2-7|-|TRBV2|-
TGTGCCAGCAGTGTCCCCGGGATCCACGAGCAGTACTTC
CASSVPGIHEQYF
>TRBJ1-4|-|TRBV27|TRBD1
TGTGCCAGCAGCAGGGGGACAGGGGACGGGAAACTGTTTTTT
CASSRGTGDGKLFF
>TRBJ2-7|-|TRBV15|-
TGTGCCACCAGCAGAGGACTGGTCTACGAGCAGTACTTC
CATSRGLVYEQYF
>TRBJ2-1|many|TRBV6-4|TRBD2
TGTGCCAGCAGTGATGGGACTAGCGGGGTAGATGAGCAGTTCTTC
CASSDGTSGVDEQFF
>TRBJ1-3|few|TRBV4-3|-
TGCGCCAGCAGCTCACTTCCCTCTGGAAACACCATATATTTT
CASSSLPSGNTIYF
>TRBJ2-7|few|TRBV4-3|-
TGCGCCAGCAGCCAAGATCTGGCCGCCGCCGAGCAGTACTTC
CASSQDLAAAEQYF
>TRBJ2-1|-|TRBV25-1|-
TGTGCCAGCAGTGAATTAAACATCCACTTTTACAATGAGCAGTTCTTC
CASSELNIHFYNEQFF
>TRBJ2-3|few|TRBV9|-
TGTGCCAGCAGCTCTTACGCCCGGGGAGTGGATACGCAGTATTTT
CASSSYARGVDTQYF
>TRBJ2-1|-|TRBV28|-
TGTGCCAGCAAACTCCTTACTGACTCCTACAATGAGCAGTTCTTC
CASKLLTDSYNEQFF
>TRBJ2-1|few|TRBV12-5|TRBD1
TGTGCTAGTGGTCCCTGGACAGGGGGATATGAGCAGTTCTTC
CASGPWTGGYEQFF
>TRBJ2-1|-|TRBV29-1|TRBD2
TGCAGCGTGGTGGCTAGCGGGGGAACCTACAATGAGCAGTTCTTC
CSVVASGGTYNEQFF
>TRBJ1-2|many|TRBV29-1|-
TGCAGCGTTACCAGCAGGGTTCCCGGCTACACCTTC
CSVTSRVPGYTF
>TRBJ1-1|-|TRBV15|-
TGTGCCACCAGCAGCGAGGTGAAAGCGGGAGGGAACACTGAAGCTTTCTTT
CATSSEVKAGGNTEAFF
>TRBJ1-1|-|TRBV29-1|-
TGCAGCGTTGAGACGCCGCCGGGGATGGACACTGAAGCTTTCTTT
CSVETPPGMDTEAFF
>TRBJ2-2|-|TRBV24-1|TRBD1
TGTGCCACCAGTGATTTTTGGACAGGGCTCGCCGGGGAGCTGTTTTTT
CATSDFWTGLAGELFF
>TRBJ2-7|-|TRBV3-1|-
TGTGCCAGCAGCCCAGTTGTAGCAGAATACGAGCAGTACTTC
CASSPVVAEYEQYF
>TRBJ2-3|-|TRBV20-1|TRBD2
TGCAGTGCTACTGTAGCGGGAGGCCCAGATACGCAGTATTTT
CSATVAGGPDTQYF
>TRBJ2-1|few|TRBV4-2|-
TGTGCCAGCAGCCCCGAACGGGGGGCCCGCAATGAGCAGTTCTTC
CASSPERGARNEQFF
>TRBJ1-2|-|TRBV7-2|TRBD1
TGTGCCAGCAGCTCATCCGGGACAGTACTCCCCGGGGACTATGGCTACACCTTC
CASSSSGTVLPGDYGYTF
>TRBJ2-2|-|TRBV12-3/TRBV12-4|-
TGTGCCAGCACCCCGCTAGCGACAGGGGAGCTGTTTTTT
CASTPLATGELFF
>TRBJ2-7|few|TRBV29-1|-
TGCAGCGTTGAAAGCAGGCAGGGCGTCTACGAGCAGTACTTC
CSVESRQGVYEQYF
>TRBJ2-5|few|TRBV27|-
TGTGCCAGCAGCAAAAAAGACCCGTACCAAGAGACCCAGTACTTC
CASSKKDPYQETQYF
>TRBJ2-7|-|TRBV27|-
TGTGCCAGCAGTTTCAGGCAATCCCACGAGCAGTACTTC
CASSFRQSHEQYF
>TRBJ1-1|-|TRBV20-1|-
TGCAGTGCTCCGGTGTTCGGGGCCGCTGAAGCTTTCTTT
CSAPVFGAAEAFF
>TRBJ2-3|-|TRBV9|-
TGTGCCACCAGTATAGCTCCCGGGTGGGATACGCAGTATTTT
CATSIAPGWDTQYF
>TRBJ2-1|-|TRBV9|TRBD2
TGTGCCAGCAGCGATCGACCGGTTAGCGGGAAGAGCTCCTACAATGAGCAGTTCTTC
CASSDRPVSGKSSYNEQFF
>TRBJ2-5|-|TRBV12-3/TRBV12-4|-
TGTGCCAGCAGTCTCCGGGACAACCAAGAGACCCAGTACTTC
CASSLRDNQETQYF
>TRBJ2-7|-|TRBV27|-
TGTGCCAGCAGTCCCGGGCGGGATATCGAGCAGTACTTC
CASSPGRDIEQYF
>TRBJ1-3|-|TRBV10-3|-
TGTGCCACCGTGGCGGACTCTGGAAACACCATATATTTT
CATVADSGNTIYF
>TRBJ2-1|-|TRBV15|-
TGTGCCACCAGCAGACCCGGGACTTACAATGAGCAGTTCTTC
CATSRPGTYNEQFF
>TRBJ1-5|many|TRBV12-3/TRBV12-4|-
TGTGCCAGCAGCCCCGGGACGCTGTTGCCTCAGCCCCAGCATTTT
CASSPGTLLPQPQHF
>TRBJ2-7|once|TRBV7-2|-
TGTGCCAGCAGCCCCGGGGCAGCCCCCTACGAGCAGTACTTC
CASSPGAAPYEQYF
>TRBJ2-7|-|TRBV12-3/TRBV12-4|TRBD2
TGTGCCAGCAGTTTAGAAGGCGGGAGGGTCTACGAGCAGTACTTC
CASSLEGGRVYEQYF
>TRBJ2-5|few|TRBV2|TRBD2
TGTGCCAGCAGCGATTCCCCCCGTTTAGCGGGAAGAGAGACCCAGTACTTC
CASSDSPRLAGRETQYF
>TRBJ1-5|-|TRBV6-1|-
TGTGCCAGCAGTGGGGAGGATCAGCCCCAGCATTTT
CASSGEDQPQHF
>TRBJ2-7|-|TRBV12-3/TRBV12-4|-
TGTGCCAGCAGCCCCCTGGAGGGATCCGGCGAGCAGTACTTC
CASSPLEGSGEQYF
>TRBJ1-1|few|TRBV5-1|-
TGCGCCAGCAGCTTGGTTTCCGGTTTCGGGCTCTCTACTGAAGCTTTCTTT
CASSLVSGFGLSTEAFF
>TRBJ2-3|-|TRBV4-3|-
TGCGCCGAGCTGCAGCCTCCCCTTAGGACTAGCACAGATACGCAGTATTTT
CAELQPPLRTSTDTQYF
>TRBJ2-1|-|TRBV14|TRBD2
TGTGCCAGCAGCCAATATAGCGGGAGTCCTGAGCAGTTCTTC
CASSQYSGSPEQFF
>TRBJ2-5|few|TRBV5-1|-
TGCGCCAGCAGCCCCCCGTCGGGTTCACCGGGAGCCGGGGAGACCCAGTACTTC
CASSPPSGSPGAGETQYF